This T cell receptor beta chain was sequenced during a study of spatial heterogeneity in lung cancer. MiXCR was run by TCRdb on the 5' RACE reads, yielding one entry per CDR3 protein. The table lists thousands of distinct CDR3 sequences, about 3.2% of them singletons. Trimming took off 8 bases at V and 2 bases at J, with 15 bases between the two ends. Germline V lookup: CDR1 LNHNV, CDR2 YYDKDF (reference sequence). The CDR3 covers 14 residues. Time point indicated: sample taken at primary tumor resection. This clonotype was observed many times. This receptor was identified in a female donor with early-stage non-small cell lung cancer. The specimen was normal lung tissue next to the tumor, collected at surgery. This sequence joins TRBV15 and TRBJ1-1; possibly TRBD1 for D (6 bases). DNA for the CDR3: TGTGCCACCCAAGGGGGGGGGATAAACACTGAAGCTTTCTTT. Translated: CATQGGGINTEAFF.